This T cell receptor (beta chain) was recovered during a study of blood T cell repertoires in COVID-19. Germline lookup yields CDR1 SNHLY and CDR2 FYNNEI. Losses at the gene ends were 8 bases for V and 4 bases for J; bases not matched to a gene: 4. This CDR3 spans 12 amino acids. Authors' methods: From reference gene primer amplification, estimates of nucleated cell counts were derived. TCRdb keeps only in-frame clones here, not all; method: immunoSEQ multiplex PCR. The V and J calls and clone size are taken from that table; D and trimming were inferred from the DNA. The sample consists of 300,000 or so clones, around 86% of them appearing once. Resolution of symptoms, clearance, or two negative PCRs was present in recovered Cohort 3 donors.

Sequences were obtained from PBMCs or T cells enriched from blood (not recorded which). This TCR came from a young woman who had recovered from COVID-19. The chain links TRBV2 to TRBJ1-2; 7 bases are a match to TRBD1. The CDR3 bases are TGTGCCAGCGATGACAGGGCCTATGGCTACACCTTC. Its translation is CASDDRAYGYTF.